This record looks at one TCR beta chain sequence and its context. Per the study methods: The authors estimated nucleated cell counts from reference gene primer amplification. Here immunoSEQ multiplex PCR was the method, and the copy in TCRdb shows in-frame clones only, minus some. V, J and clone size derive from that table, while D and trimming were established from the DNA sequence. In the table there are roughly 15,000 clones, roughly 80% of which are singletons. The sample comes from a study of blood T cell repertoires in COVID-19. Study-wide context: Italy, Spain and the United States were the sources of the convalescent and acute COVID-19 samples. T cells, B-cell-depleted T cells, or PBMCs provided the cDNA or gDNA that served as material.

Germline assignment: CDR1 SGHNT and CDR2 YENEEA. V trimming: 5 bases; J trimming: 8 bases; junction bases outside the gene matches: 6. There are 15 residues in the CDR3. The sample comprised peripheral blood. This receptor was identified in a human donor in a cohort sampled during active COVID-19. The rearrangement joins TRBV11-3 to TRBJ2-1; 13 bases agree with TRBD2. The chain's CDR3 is CASSPGTSGIHEQFF. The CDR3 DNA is TGTGCCAGCAGCCCAGGGACTAGCGGGATACATGAGCAGTTCTTC.